These T cell receptor beta chains were read from a single sample in a study of cytomegalovirus exposure and HLA in healthy donors. The method was immunoSEQ multiplex PCR; TCRdb's version includes in-frame clones alone and lacks a portion of them. The table includes over 100,000 clones, approximately 80% detected once. The sample taken for sequencing was PBMCs. The source of these receptors is a man aged 40-55 years in good health and CMV-seropositive. Both conserved end residues are part of each CDR3. Each record gives: D gene, clone size, J gene, V gene, CDR3 DNA, CDR3 protein. The D gene is left open where the match is weak. Where a row states a size, it is once, few, many or the class of an expanded clone; other rows omit it.

TRBD1 | - | TRBJ2-5 | TRBV4-2 | TGTGCCAGCAGCCAAGACAGGGGGCGTCAAGAGACCCAGTACTTC | CASSQDRGRQETQYF
- | - | TRBJ1-1 | TRBV6-5 | TGTGCCAGCAGTTTCACTCTCGGAGGTGGCACTGAAGCTTTCTTT | CASSFTLGGGTEAFF
TRBD1 | - | TRBJ1-2 | TRBV27 | TGTGCCAGCAGTTTGTCCGAGACAGGGAGCTATGGCTACACCTTC | CASSLSETGSYGYTF
TRBD1 | few | TRBJ2-2 | TRBV27 | TGTGCCAGCAGCGCAGGGGGCTGGATCGCCGGGGAGCTGTTTTTT | CASSAGGWIAGELFF
TRBD1 | once | TRBJ2-7 | TRBV28 | TGTGCCAGCAGTTTATCCGGACAGGGCCGCAACGAGCAGTACTTC | CASSLSGQGRNEQYF
TRBD1 | - | TRBJ2-3 | TRBV11-2 | TGTGCCAGCAACAGGGGGCCCACAGATACGCAGTATTTT | CASNRGPTDTQYF
TRBD1 | - | TRBJ2-2 | TRBV28 | TGTGCCAGCAGTTCCTACAGGGGGCAGAACACCGGGGAGCTGTTTTTT | CASSSYRGQNTGELFF
TRBD1 | - | TRBJ2-7 | TRBV27 | TGTGCCAGCCGGGACAGGGGTCTGGGAGAGCAGTACTTC | CASRDRGLGEQYF
TRBD1 | once | TRBJ2-7 | TRBV7-2 | TGTGCCAGCAGCTTAACAGGGGGCAGGTACGAGCAGTACTTC | CASSLTGGRYEQYF
- | few | TRBJ2-7 | TRBV27 | TGTGCCAGCAGAACAGGATACGGGAGAGCTTTCGAGCAGTACTTC | CASRTGYGRAFEQYF
TRBD1 | - | TRBJ2-7 | TRBV11-2 | TGTGCCAGCAGGGGACAGGGGACCTCCTACGAGCAGTACTTC | CASRGQGTSYEQYF
TRBD1 | - | TRBJ1-2 | TRBV23-1 | TGCGCCAGCAGTCATACACAGGGGAACTATGGCTACACCTTC | CASSHTQGNYGYTF
- | - | TRBJ2-7 | TRBV5-1 | TGCGCCAGCAGCTTCGGCGGGGACGAGCAGTACTTC | CASSFGGDEQYF
TRBD1 | - | TRBJ1-1 | TRBV4-3 | TGCGCCAGCAGCCAAGTCGGACAGGGGGTTGCTGAAGCTTTCTTT | CASSQVGQGVAEAFF
TRBD1 | - | TRBJ1-5 | TRBV6-1 | TGTACGACATTGGAGACAGGGGGCAATCAGCCCCAGCATTTT | CTTLETGGNQPQHF
- | - | TRBJ2-7 | TRBV27 | TGTGCCAGCAGCCCATTGGGCCAGTTCGAGCAGTACTTC | CASSPLGQFEQYF
- | - | TRBJ2-5 | TRBV7-3 | TGTGCCAGCAGCTTAAACGCAGAAGAGACCCAGTACTTC | CASSLNAEETQYF
- | - | TRBJ2-5 | TRBV5-5 | TGTGCCAGCACCCCTCCAGGGATCGGTTGGGAGACCCAGTACTTC | CASTPPGIGWETQYF
- | - | TRBJ1-1 | TRBV6-6 | TGTGCCAGCAGTTACGCGGGTACGGGCACTGAAGCTTTCTTT | CASSYAGTGTEAFF
- | - | TRBJ1-3 | TRBV7-9 | TGTGCCAGCAGCTCCGACAGGAGCTCTGGAAACACCATATATTTT | CASSSDRSSGNTIYF
- | - | TRBJ2-3 | TRBV2 | TGTGCCAGCAGGGCTAGCGGCACAGATACGCAGTATTTT | CASRASGTDTQYF
TRBD1 | - | TRBJ2-1 | TRBV5-1 | TGCGCCAGCAGTCGAGGACAGGGGGATTTCGCCTACAATGAGCAGTTCTTC | CASSRGQGDFAYNEQFF
- | few | TRBJ2-2 | TRBV5-1 | TGCGCCAGCACTACGAACACCGGGGAGCTGTTTTTT | CASTTNTGELFF
TRBD1 | - | TRBJ2-7 | TRBV11-1 | TGTGCCAGCAGCTCGCGACAGGGACCCTACGAGCAGTACTTC | CASSSRQGPYEQYF
TRBD1 | - | TRBJ2-7 | TRBV28 | TGTGCCAGCAGCACAGTTTGGGGCGTACGAGACAGGGGATTCTACGAGCAGTACTTC | CASSTVWGVRDRGFYEQYF
TRBD1 | - | TRBJ2-7 | TRBV27 | TGTGCCAGCAGTCCCTCGAGGCAGGGGGCTTACGAGCAGTACTTC | CASSPSRQGAYEQYF
- | - | TRBJ2-3 | TRBV18 | TGTGCCAGCTCACCAGATTTTGTGAGTCAATTGGCAGATACGCAGTATTTT | CASSPDFVSQLADTQYF
- | - | TRBJ2-7 | TRBV6-1 | TGTGCCAGCTCTCTGGGGCAGCGAAGCTCCTACGAGCAGTACTTC | CASSLGQRSSYEQYF
- | few | TRBJ2-2 | TRBV7-6 | TGTGCCAGCAGCTTATCAAACACCGGGGAGCTGTTTTTT | CASSLSNTGELFF
TRBD2 | - | TRBJ2-1 | TRBV14 | TGTGCCAGCAGCCAAGAAAGGCTAGCGGGGGGCTACAATGAGCAGTTCTTC | CASSQERLAGGYNEQFF
- | - | TRBJ2-1 | TRBV9 | TGTGCCAGCACCGAAACGGGGGTCAGCTCCTACAATGAGCAGTTCTTC | CASTETGVSSYNEQFF
TRBD1 | - | TRBJ1-4 | TRBV6-1 | TGTGCCAGCAGTGAACCATACAGGGGGAGAAATGAAAAACTGTTTTTT | CASSEPYRGRNEKLFF
TRBD1 | few | TRBJ2-1 | TRBV5-1 | TGCGCCAGCAGCTATGACGGACAGGGAGCAAACAATGAGCAGTTCTTC | CASSYDGQGANNEQFF
- | - | TRBJ2-3 | TRBV7-8 | TGTGCCAGCAGCCTCAATTCAGGGGGGTTAGGCACAGATACGCAGTATTTT | CASSLNSGGLGTDTQYF
- | - | TRBJ1-5 | TRBV5-5 | TGTGCCAGCAGCGACAGTGGAGGGCTTCGAGCCCAGCATTTT | CASSDSGGLRAQHF
- | once | TRBJ2-7 | TRBV28 | TGTGCCAGCAGTTCCAGGGGAGGGAGCTACGAGCAGTACTTC | CASSSRGGSYEQYF
TRBD1 | - | TRBJ1-2 | TRBV5-1 | TGCGCCAGCAGCAAGACAGGGAACTATGGCTACACCTTC | CASSKTGNYGYTF
- | - | TRBJ1-1 | TRBV21-1 | TGTGCCAGCAGCAAAGCAAGACAGTTCAGGGCAACTGAAGCTTTCTTT | CASSKARQFRATEAFF
- | - | TRBJ2-5 | TRBV15 | TGTGCCACCAGCCGACAGTCGTCCCCGCAAGAGACCCAGTACTTC | CATSRQSSPQETQYF
TRBD1 | once | TRBJ1-6 | TRBV28 | TGTGCCAGCAGTTTCAAGCGCAGGGGGCAATCACCCCTCCACTTT | CASSFKRRGQSPLHF
TRBD1 | - | TRBJ1-6 | TRBV7-9 | TGTGCCAGCAGCTTCGGTCGGACAGGGACAAGATCACCCCTCCACTTT | CASSFGRTGTRSPLHF
- | - | TRBJ2-5 | TRBV6-4 | TGTGCCAGCAGTGACTCTTCGGGGACCCAGTACTTC | CASSDSSGTQYF
TRBD2 | - | TRBJ2-7 | TRBV5-5 | TGTGCCAGCAGCCCTAGCGGGGGGGTCGGTATTGTGCAGTACTTC | CASSPSGGVGIVQYF
- | - | TRBJ2-7 | TRBV7-8 | TGTGCCAGCAGCACACTACAAAGGCAATTATCCTACGAGCAGTACTTC | CASSTLQRQLSYEQYF
- | - | TRBJ1-3 | TRBV10-3 | TGTGCCATCAGGAGTGACAGGGGAAACACCATATATTTT | CAIRSDRGNTIYF
TRBD2 | few | TRBJ2-1 | TRBV7-3 | TGTGCCAGCAGCCTACTGGGACTAGCGGGGGATACCTCCTACAATGAGCAGTTCTTC | CASSLLGLAGDTSYNEQFF
TRBD1 | - | TRBJ2-7 | TRBV29-1 | TGCAGCGTTGACCCCGGACAGGGGGGTTCCTACGAGCAGTACTTC | CSVDPGQGGSYEQYF
- | - | TRBJ2-7 | TRBV7-2 | TGTGCCAGCAGCCCTTCAGACAGGGAGCAGTACTTC | CASSPSDREQYF
- | - | TRBJ1-3 | TRBV18 | TGTGCCAGCTCACCGGCGGGATCTGGAAACACCATATATTTT | CASSPAGSGNTIYF
- | once | TRBJ1-5 | TRBV28 | TGTGCCAGCAGTCCCCTTGGGCAGGGCAGCAATCAGCCCCAGCATTTT | CASSPLGQGSNQPQHF
- | - | TRBJ2-5 | TRBV4-1 | TGCGCCAGCAGCCAAGATGGGCTAGCTGGAGAGACCCAGTACTTC | CASSQDGLAGETQYF
- | - | TRBJ1-6 | TRBV28 | TGTGCCAGCAGCACAGGGTATTATAATTCACCCCTCCACTTT | CASSTGYYNSPLHF
- | - | TRBJ1-6 | TRBV5-1 | TGCGCCAGCAGCTTATTAGGACAGAATAATTCCCCCCTCCACTTT | CASSLLGQNNSPLHF